The 9 T cell receptor beta chains below were found in one sample sequenced in a study of T cells after yellow fever vaccination (dated by TCRdb to 2018 to 2020). Sample treatment or condition, as interpreted from the label and publication: live attenuated yellow fever vaccine strain. The library was prepared using 5' RACE. Sequencing used an Illumina NovaSeq 6000. Through fastp at Q25 and MiXCR, TCRdb rebuilt clones from the public reads, retaining in-frame beta chains. One record per CDR3 amino acid sequence lists the most common genes and DNA. This sample comprises some 97,000 distinct CDR3 sequences, around 5.5% of them detected only once. The top ten clones comprise about two fifths of the sample. The specimen was CD8+ T cells sorted from PBMCs, collected 10 days after the yellow fever booster vaccination. These receptor sequences come from a man younger than 35 who received the YFV17D yellow fever vaccine.

The chain is built from TRBV5-6 and TRBJ2-1, with D uncertain. Germline V gives CDR1 SGHDT, CDR2 YYEEEE. Trimming shortened V by 4 bases and J by 0 bases, and 14 bases separated the two germline ends. This CDR3 contains 16 residues. This CDR3 reads CASSLLGLSSYNEQFF. The CDR3 DNA reads as TGTGCCAGCAGCCTCCTGGGTCTCAGCTCCTACAATGAGCAGTTCTTC.

This clonotype was observed a handful of times. The V and J genes are TRBV5-1 and TRBJ1-1; D gene ambiguous. The CDR3 runs to 15 residues. Trimming cost V 0 bases and J 0 bases, with 9 bases left between them. Germline CDR1 is SGHRS and CDR2 is YFSETQ. The CDR3 loop is CASSLAINLNTEAFF. CDR3 sequence (DNA): TGCGCCAGCAGCTTGGCCATAAACTTGAACACTGAAGCTTTCTTT.

The table lists this clonotype with many counts. V usage is TRBV4-3 and J usage is TRBJ2-6, with D unclear. Germline assignment: CDR1 LGHNA and CDR2 YSLEER. V shed 0 bases and J shed 0 bases, with 6 bases lying between them. The length of the CDR3 is 16 residues. As DNA, the CDR3 is TGCGCCAGCAGCCAAGAGTCCGCCTCTGGGGCCAACGTCCTGACTTTC. Translation gives CASSQESASGANVLTF.

The chain employs TRBV6-5 and TRBJ1-4; TRBD1 aligns across 9 bases. CDR1 and CDR2 (germline): MNHEY, SVGAGI. The CDR3 has 16 residues. Losses at the gene ends were 0 bases for V and 8 bases for J; bases not matched to a gene: 7. CDR3 region: CASSYSTGGVREKLFF. CDR3 in DNA: TGTGCCAGCAGTTACTCGACAGGGGGGGTACGGGAAAAACTGTTTTTT.

This clonotype was counted many times. V is TRBV3-1 and J is TRBJ2-3, with 8 bases fitting TRBD2. The CDR3 has 18 residues. The V gene's germline CDR1 is LGHDT and CDR2 YNNKEL (reference sequence). Losses at the gene ends were 0 bases for V and 0 bases for J; bases not matched to a gene: 8. This CDR3 is CASSQDRELADSTDTQYF. The CDR3 DNA reads TGTGCCAGCAGCCAAGATCGGGAACTAGCGGACAGCACAGATACGCAGTATTTT.

The sample holds many counts of this clonotype. This chain connects TRBV4-3 to TRBJ2-2, with D perhaps matching TRBD2 (5 bases). V lost 0 bases and J lost 4, with 9 bases in between. This CDR3 is 15 amino acids long. Germline V gene sequence: CDR1 LGHNA, CDR2 YSLEER. This CDR3 reads CASSQDPGSTGELFF. The CDR3, as DNA: TGCGCCAGCAGCCAAGATCCGGGGAGCACCGGGGAGCTGTTTTTT.

This clonotype was detected many times. The rearrangement links TRBV9 to TRBJ2-2; 8 nucleotides align to TRBD2. The CDR3 has 15 amino acids. With 5 bases clipped from V and 2 bases from J, the junction kept 5 bases outside the gene matches. CDR1 SGDLS and CDR2 YYNGEE come from the germline V gene. CDR3 sequence reads: CASSSSGSNTGELFF. The CDR3 DNA reads as TGTGCCAGCAGTTCTAGCGGGTCCAACACCGGGGAGCTGTTTTTT.

This clonotype has just a few counts. This chain uses TRBV2 with TRBJ2-2, with 10 bases matching TRBD2. The CDR3 extends over 17 amino acids. CDR1 is SNHLY and CDR2 is FYNNEI in the germline V gene. With 5 bases clipped from V and 7 bases from J, the junction kept 13 bases outside the gene matches. The CDR3 sequence: CASSQPVSGGLSGELFF. In DNA form, the CDR3 reads TGTGCCAGCAGTCAGCCCGTTAGCGGGGGGCTCAGCGGGGAGCTGTTTTTT. The variable domain in full, completed from reference TRBV2 and TRBJ2-2, reads EPEVTQTPSHQVTQMGQEVILRCVPISNHLYFYWYRQILGQKVEFLVSFYNNEISEKSEIFDDQFSVERPDGSNFTLKIRSTKLEDSAMYFCASSQPVSGGLSGELFFGEGSRLTVL.

The chain couples TRBV6-2 or TRBV6-3 to TRBJ1-2; no firm D call. Germline CDR1 is MNHEY and CDR2 is SVGEGT. V was clipped by 2 bases and J by 7 bases, with 20 bases between them. There are 16 residues in the CDR3. Written as DNA, the CDR3 is TGTGCCAGCAGTTACCCTTCGGACCCGAGGGTCTCTGGCTACACCTTC. It is translated as CASSYPSDPRVSGYTF.